This T cell receptor (beta chain) was obtained from a study of T cell changes during pregnancy in multiple sclerosis. The CDR3 sequence is 14 residues long. Trimming removed 4 bases at V and 4 bases at J, with 13 bases between. Per germline, CDR1 MNHEY and CDR2 SMNVEV (reference sequence). The sample holds one count of this clone. Only in-frame clones appear in the TCRdb table, and some are missing; sequencing was by immunoSEQ multiplex PCR. The sample comprises fewer than 40,000 clones, approximately 90% of which are singletons, and 9.5% to 10% rests with the top ten. This receptor was taken from a female donor with multiple sclerosis, enrolled in a pregnancy study. The chain recombines TRBV27 with TRBJ1-1, with D uncertain. Sample: CD8+ T cells from peripheral blood mononuclear cells, taken in the first trimester of pregnancy. The CDR3 DNA sequence: TGTGCCAGCAGTTGGTCACCCTCGGGCACTGAAGCTTTCTTT. Translating it yields CASSWSPSGTEAFF.